A single TCR beta chain is shown here with its context. As yet, its antigen is unknown. These data belong to a study of breast tumors, draining lymph nodes, adjacent tissues. Samples came from axillary lymph nodes draining the breast cancer. One entry per CDR3 protein results from TCRdb running MiXCR on the multiplex PCR reads. The table shows under 350,000 distinct CDR3 sequences, with 30% to 35% occurring only once. General study results and limits: Compared with basal-like, luminal-like tumors shared significantly more repertoire with nontumor tissue. Tumor repertoires ranked between lymph nodes and nontumor tissue in diversity, with V and J gene preferences. Tumor T cell lymph node origin was a supported hypothesis, not proven. The data were judged consistent with most tumor T cells coming from lymph node and expanding in tumor.

V gave up 5 bases and J gave up 11 bases, with 20 bases separating them. The CDR3 spans 13 residues. The germline CDR1 and CDR2 sequences are DFQATT and SNEGSKA (reference sequence). The rearrangement joins TRBV20-1 to TRBJ2-3, with D perhaps TRBD2 (6 bases). This clonotype was obtained from a female donor with breast cancer. Some clones in this sample may be carry-over from other donors' samples. What was sequenced was axillary lymph node tissue. CDR3 protein: CSADDGSSCEQYF. In nucleotides, the CDR3 is TGCAGTGCTGATGACGGGAGCTCCTGCGAGCAGTATTTT.